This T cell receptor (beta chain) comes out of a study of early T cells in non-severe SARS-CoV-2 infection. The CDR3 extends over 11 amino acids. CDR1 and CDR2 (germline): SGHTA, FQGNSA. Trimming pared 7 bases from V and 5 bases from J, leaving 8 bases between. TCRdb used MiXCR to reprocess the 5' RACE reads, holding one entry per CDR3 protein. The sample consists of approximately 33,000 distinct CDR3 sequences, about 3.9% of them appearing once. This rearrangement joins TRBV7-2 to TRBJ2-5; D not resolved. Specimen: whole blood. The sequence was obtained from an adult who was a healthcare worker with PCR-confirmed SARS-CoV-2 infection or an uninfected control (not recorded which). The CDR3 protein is CASTFMETQYF. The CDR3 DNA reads TGTGCCAGCACATTTATGGAGACCCAGTACTTC.